The 14 T cell receptor beta chains below were found in one sample sequenced in a study of T cells in Graves' hyperthyroidism and ophthalmopathy. From RNA transcripts, TCR beta CDR3 regions were amplified. When the TCR CDR3 underwent first-round RT-PCR, the HTBI primer set was used. Each CDR3 protein is one row after TCRdb ran MiXCR on the multiplex PCR reads. This sample has a few hundred thousand distinct CDR3 sequences, with about a fifth found just once. The source material was blood. The receptor set was obtained from a man between 18 and 35 years old with Graves' ophthalmopathy.

This clonotype was seen ten or more times. The chain combines TRBV7-8 with TRBJ2-7; 9 bases align to TRBD1. There are 15 residues in the CDR3. Germline-derived CDR1 and CDR2 are SGHVS and FQNEAQ. V dropped 5 bases and J dropped 6; count of bases not matched to a gene: 11. The chain's CDR3 is CASSAGTGTGSEQYF. In DNA form, the CDR3 reads TGTGCCAGCAGCGCTGGGACAGGGACCGGCAGCGAGCAGTACTTC. Together with reference TRBV7-8 and TRBJ2-7, the CDR3 gives the full variable domain: GAGVSQSPRYKVAKRGQDVALRCDPISGHVSLFWYQQALGQGPEFLTYFQNEAQLDKSGLPSDRFFAERPEGSVSTLKIQRTQQEDSAVYLCASSAGTGTGSEQYFGPGTRLTVT.

There are many counts of this clonotype. The CDR3 spells CASSTDRGNQPQHF. As DNA, the CDR3 is TGTGCCAGCAGCACGGACAGGGGCAATCAGCCCCAGCATTTT. J is TRBJ1-5 and V is TRBV5-5, with 8 positions matching TRBD1. V lost 4 bases to trimming and J lost 2 bases; unmatched junction nucleotides: 2. The CDR3 sequence is 14 residues long. Per germline, CDR1 SGHKS and CDR2 YYEKEE (reference sequence).

This clonotype occurred many times. The chain is built from TRBV20-1 and TRBJ2-5, with a possible D match to TRBD2 (5 bases). Between the trimmed V and J ends, which lost 8 bases and 5 bases, there was a span of 18 bases. This CDR3 spans 13 amino acids. Germline V gene data show CDR1 as DFQATT and CDR2 as SNEGSKA (reference sequence). Written as DNA, the CDR3 is TGCAGTCCCGGCGCACAGCGAGGGGAGACCCAGTACTTC. Amino acid sequence: CSPGAQRGETQYF.

This chain connects TRBV27 to TRBJ2-2, with 9 bases fitting TRBD1. Per the germline V gene, CDR1 is MNHEY and CDR2 is SMNVEV (reference sequence). This CDR3 comprises 13 residues. The junction had 8 bases not matched to a gene; V was cut back by 4 bases and J by 14 bases. CDR3 residues: CASSSGEQGALFF. The CDR3 bases are TGTGCCAGCAGTTCAGGGGAACAGGGGGCTCTGTTTTTT.

This clonotype appeared many times. The chain carries TRBV11-2 and TRBJ2-3; TRBD1 is a possible D gene (8 bases). Trimming removed 5 bases from V and 6 bases from J, with 24 bases in between. CDR3 size: 17 residues. Germline V lookup: CDR1 SGHAT, CDR2 FQNNGV. The CDR3 loop reads CASSQGGWTGRADTQYF. Here the CDR3 DNA reads TGTGCCAGCAGCCAAGGGGGTTGGACAGGGAGGGCGGATACGCAGTATTTT.

This clonotype was observed many times. The V and J genes are TRBV28 and TRBJ2-7; D unresolved. V shed 2 bases and J shed 5 bases, with 13 bases lying between them. Germline V lookup: CDR1 MDHEN, CDR2 SYDVKM. The CDR3 is made up of 14 amino acids. This CDR3 reads CASSLGVVSDEQYF. The CDR3, as DNA: TGTGCCAGCAGTTTAGGCGTGGTGTCTGACGAGCAGTACTTC.

The J gene is TRBJ2-1, the V gene TRBV4-1; TRBD2 agrees at 8 bases. J lost 6 bases, V lost 2 bases, and 6 bases had no gene match. Germline assignment: CDR1 MGHRA and CDR2 YSYEKL. The CDR3 totals 15 residues. This chain's CDR3 is CASSQPWTSSNEQFF. The CDR3, as DNA: TGCGCCAGCAGCCAACCATGGACTAGCAGCAATGAGCAGTTCTTC.

The V call is TRBV5-1, the J call TRBJ2-1; TRBD2 matches 11 bases. Germline CDR1 is SGHRS and CDR2 is YFSETQ. After removal of 6 bases from V and 7 bases from J, the junction contained 9 bases not matched to a gene. This CDR3 contains 15 residues. CDR3 DNA: TGCGCCAGCAACCTAGCGGGGGGCTTCGAGAATGAGCAGTTCTTC. Amino acids: CASNLAGGFENEQFF. Supplemented by reference TRBV5-1 and TRBJ2-1, the full variable domain reads KAGVTQTPRYLIKTRGQQVTLSCSPISGHRSVSWYQQTPGQGLQFLFEYFSETQRNKGNFPGRFSGRQFSNSRSEMNVSTLELGDSALYLCASNLAGGFENEQFFGPGTRLTVL.

The chain has TRBV19 and TRBJ2-5; no clear D. From germline, CDR1 is LNHDA and CDR2 SQIVND (reference sequence). CDR3 length: 13 residues. V was clipped by 6 bases and J by 2 bases, with 10 bases between them. CDR3 in amino acids: CASRSLGQETQYF. As DNA, the CDR3 is TGTGCCAGTAGGAGTTTGGGGCAAGAGACCCAGTACTTC.

This clonotype was counted at least ten times. J is TRBJ1-5 and V is TRBV2, with TRBD1 as a possible D gene (5 bases). Germline assignment: CDR1 SNHLY and CDR2 FYNNEI. The CDR3 is made up of 14 amino acids. The V end lost 6 bases, the J end lost 4 bases, and 13 bases lay between the germline ends. DNA of the CDR3: TGTGCCAGCAGGGGCAGGGAGTCAAATCAGCCCCAGCATTTT. It is translated as CASRGRESNQPQHF.

This clonotype was observed at least ten times. V and J are TRBV6-5 and TRBJ1-1, with no clear D. Germline V gene data show CDR1 as MNHEY and CDR2 as SVGAGI. The length of the CDR3 is 16 residues. Trimming removed 4 bases at V and 6 bases at J, with 21 bases between. CDR3 residues: CASSLLLPSTKAEAFF. The CDR3 DNA is TGTGCCAGCAGTTTACTCCTGCCCTCGACAAAGGCTGAAGCTTTCTTT.

V usage is TRBV2 and J usage is TRBJ1-1, with TRBD1 matching over 7 bases. V was pared by 6 bases and J by 0 bases, with 10 bases of the junction left unmatched. CDR3 length equals 16 residues. Germline V CDR1 and CDR2: SNHLY, FYNNEI. The CDR3 here is CASSAHRDRMNTEAFF. CDR3 nucleotides: TGTGCCAGCAGCGCCCACCGGGACAGAATGAACACTGAAGCTTTCTTT. Combining the CDR3 with reference TRBV2 and TRBJ1-1 gives the whole variable domain EPEVTQTPSHQVTQMGQEVILRCVPISNHLYFYWYRQILGQKVEFLVSFYNNEISEKSEIFDDQFSVERPDGSNFTLKIRSTKLEDSAMYFCASSAHRDRMNTEAFFGQGTRLTVV.

As regards this clonotype: Being one base from a much bigger clone, this may be a read error. The J gene is TRBJ2-3, the V gene TRBV18; 9 nucleotides match TRBD1. Germline CDR1 is KGHSH and CDR2 is LQKENI. CDR3 size: 15 residues. V was clipped by 5 bases and J by 3 bases; unmatched bases: 6. CDR3 in DNA: TGTGCCAGCTCAGGAGGGGACAGGGCAACAGATACGCAGTATTTT. Translation gives CASSGGDRATDTQYF.

This clonotype was seen a few times. The gene calls are TRBV7-2 and TRBJ1-2; a weak D match, TRBD1 (5 bases). Between the trimmed V and J ends, which lost 0 bases and 4 bases, there was a span of 12 bases. Germline CDR1 reads SGHTA; CDR2 reads FQGNSA. There are 15 residues in the CDR3. CDR3 amino acids: CASSLAQTDTYGYTF. CDR3 nucleotide sequence: TGTGCCAGCAGCTTAGCTCAGACGGACACCTATGGCTACACCTTC. Combining the CDR3 with reference TRBV7-2 and TRBJ1-2 gives the whole variable domain GAGVSQSPSNKVTEKGKDVELRCDPISGHTALYWYRQSLGQGLEFLIYFQGNSAPDKSGLPSDRFSAERTGGSVSTLTIQRTQQEDSAVYLCASSLAQTDTYGYTFGSGTRLTVV.